The source of this TCR beta chain is a study of shared clonotypes between healthy human individuals. General study results and limits: Researchers sampled only blood; tissue repertoires likely differ. Naive CD4 clonotypes were shared across several donors at 4.5% to 6%.

The CDR3 loop spans 20 amino acids. J lost 2 bases, V lost 1 base, and 16 bases had no gene match. CDR1 is SGDLS, CDR2 YYNGEE, per germline. Under the authors' procedure: ImmunoSEQ output lacked quality scores and full-length reads, limiting matched filtering. TCRdb's copy holds only in-frame clones and misses some; the assay was immunoSEQ multiplex PCR. The DNA gave D and trimming, while V, J and clone size come from that table. The data show some 2,500,000 clones, over 85% seen once. Only Caucasian adults living in Nashville, Tennessee served as donors. Regarding this clone: Its matching antigen is unknown.

The chain links TRBV9 to TRBJ1-5, with 9 bases fitting TRBD1. Sequenced sample: naive CD4+ T cells from PBMCs. Regarding subset: CD45RA+ positively selected. The source is a man between 18 and 29 years old in good health. Some clones in this sample may be carry-over from other donors' samples. CDR3 DNA sequence: TGTGCCAGCAGCGTATTAAGGCGGGACAGGGAGAAAGGGGGCAATCAGCCCCAGCATTTT. This translates into CASSVLRRDREKGGNQPQHF.